This TCR beta chain was found in a study of molecular identifiers for immune sequencing clone quantification. Study summary: Five aliquots were made in replicates from the RNA of 20,000 or 100,000 naive CD8 cells, and four were sequenced.

At least ten counts were recorded for this clonotype. MiXCR was run by TCRdb on the PCR reads, yielding one entry per CDR3 protein. The sample yields about 35,000 distinct CDR3 sequences, 19% seen once. The germline V gene encodes CDR1 DFQATT and CDR2 SNEGSKA (reference sequence). With V trimmed by 0 bases and J by 0 bases, 9 bases remained unmatched. The CDR3 is 17 residues long. The chain is built from TRBV20-1 and TRBJ1-1; 8 bases are a match to TRBD1. Sequenced input: naive CD8+ T cells from blood, with Jurkat cell RNA spiked in. The subset denotes: FACS-sorted CD8+CD4-CCR7+CD45RA+ naive T cells. This sequence originates from a human donor in good health. Some libraries in this study had Jurkat cell RNA spiked in. CDR3 residues: CSARDWTQGALNTEAFF. As DNA, the CDR3 is TGCAGTGCTAGAGATTGGACTCAGGGGGCATTGAACACTGAAGCTTTCTTT.